This paragraph reports one T cell receptor beta chain. The target antigen is unknown. CD45RO-negative cells were positively selected for CCR7, leaving out terminally differentiated effector memory CD45RA+ cells. It was across several immunoSEQ plates that each subset's genomic DNA was evenly split. Clones were read by immunoSEQ multiplex PCR, and TCRdb kept only the in-frame ones, dropping some. The sample shows some 2,000,000 clones, about 95% of them seen only once. Germline values: CDR1 SGHVS, CDR2 FNYEAQ. Losses at the gene ends were 3 bases for V and 3 bases for J; bases not matched to a gene: 7. The CDR3 totals 15 residues. The record originates from a study of shared clonotypes between healthy human individuals. Study information: Researchers assigned three CD4 naive, three CD4 memory, two CD8 naive and one CD8 memory plate to each donor.

General study points: It was only blood that was sampled, and tissue repertoires likely differ. Shared clonotypes: 4.5% to 5% naive CD4, around 3.7% naive CD8, less than 2.5% memory CD4, roughly 0.4% memory CD8.

The sample taken for sequencing was naive CD8+ T cells sorted from blood. The sequence derives from a man aged 18 to 29 in good health. V usage is TRBV7-6 and J usage is TRBJ2-7; the match to TRBD2 covers 8 bases. The CDR3 is CASSFSGRGSYEQYF. CDR3 nucleotides: TGTGCCAGCAGCTTTTCCGGGAGGGGAAGCTACGAGCAGTACTTC.